This TCR beta chain is from a study of T cell responses to AZD1222 COVID-19 vaccine. Whole-study context: It was second doses at about 4 or about 12 weeks that were pooled.

Concerning this clone itself: Its target is unknown.

Generated by immunoSEQ multiplex PCR, the TCRdb table keeps only in-frame clones and is missing some. The sample shows about 100,000 clones, approximately 90% of them seen only once. V shed 5 bases and J shed 3 bases, with 16 bases lying between them. The CDR3 is 16 amino acids. CDR1 is SEHNR and CDR2 is FQNEAQ in the germline V gene (reference sequence). Findings and limits, study-wide: Across spike, vaccine-associated CD4 TCRs were found, dominant at 160-218 and 743-854. Repertoires were collected only later (after the peak T cell response had occurred).

Sequences were derived from peripheral blood, sampled on day 0 of AZD1222 vaccination. The chain combines TRBV7-9 with TRBJ2-2, with D hard to call. The TCR sequence derives from an adult in good health. CDR3 in amino acids: CASSPVGRMDTGELFF. The CDR3 DNA reads as TGTGCCAGCAGCCCCGTTGGGCGTATGGACACCGGGGAGCTGTTTTTT.